The source of this TCR beta chain is a study of cytomegalovirus exposure and HLA in healthy donors. On the study more broadly: Of more than 350 genotyped donors, about 80% clustered with self-reported Caucasian donors. Study-level points and caveats: Follow-up analysis found HLA locus-dependent TCR association rates, highest for DRB1 and lowest for HLA-C. Later analysis associated a missense DCLRE1C variant with TCR beta V- and J-gene trimming. An apparent linkage of common viral pathogens to several of the most significant clusters emerged in a later analysis.

Primers: 60 Vbeta forward and 13 Jbeta reverse. TCRdb keeps only in-frame clones here, not all; method: immunoSEQ multiplex PCR. This table has around 200,000 clones, less than 90% appearing once. The CDR3 totals 15 residues. V lost 1 base and J lost 6, with 12 bases in between. In germline, CDR1 is MGHRA, CDR2 YSYEKL. About this clone itself: Its target is unknown.

The sequence was collected from a woman in her 30s in good health and CMV-seronegative. Sequenced input: PBMCs. V usage is TRBV4-1 and J usage is TRBJ1-4; no clear D. The CDR3 sequence: CASSQGIFGDEKLFF. The CDR3 DNA reads as TGCGCCAGCAGCCAAGGGATCTTCGGAGATGAAAAACTGTTTTTT.